This T cell receptor (beta chain) was observed in a study of neurological immune-mediated disorders. Study-wide results and caveats: When the repertoires were sorted by phylogenetic grouping, those of 18 of 34 multiple sclerosis patients ended up in one related-CDR3 cluster, a possible signature.

As to this clonotype: Its antigen is unidentified.

TCRdb called the 5' RACE reads again in MiXCR, with one record for every CDR3 protein. Here the sample spans about 62,000 distinct CDR3 sequences, less than 4% being singletons. The CDR3 totals 12 residues. The J segment lost 12 bases and the V segment lost 6 bases, leaving 11 bases of the junction unmatched. Germline assignment: CDR1 DFQATT and CDR2 SNEGSKA (reference sequence). Unsorted libraries were prepared from 2 million PBMCs that had been stored at -80 C. V is TRBV20-1 and J is TRBJ2-1; 7 positions agree with TRBD2. This TCR was recovered from a woman aged 45-59 years with multiple sclerosis. Sequencing was done on a sample of PBMCs. In DNA, the CDR3 is TGCAGTGCACGCGTGGTAGCGGGTTCGCAGTTCTTC. Protein product: CSARVVAGSQFF.